This T cell receptor beta chain was sequenced in a study of blood T cell repertoires in COVID-19 (TCRdb year 2020). Concerning the study at large: Collaborator samples came from the United States, Italy and Spain and covered acute and convalescent phases of COVID-19. Nearly every sample came with metadata listing a de-identified subject ID, COVID-19 status, age in years and sex. The samples were drawn from two sources: the first 160 participants of the ongoing ImmuneRACE study, and some 1,300 subjects contributed by 6 global collaborators. The material from the prospective study consisted of cDNA or gDNA derived from T cells, B-cell-depleted T cells, or PBMCs. Subjects who had been exposed to COVID-19, were actively infected with it, or had recovered from it provided the deeply sampled blood TCRbeta repertoires that made up the dataset. HLA class I and class II types, where available, came from metadata supplied by the sample provider rather than from assay-based typing. The repertoires were made available in a free public database intended to serve as a resource for research on the immune response to SARS-CoV-2.

In the case of this clone: Its antigen remains undetermined. Base-call qualities are not available, and no considerably larger clone is one nucleotide away.

At one collaborating source in Seattle, patients were enrolled during active infection and were followed longitudinally through the course of disease. The collaborating institutions used their own protocols to collect whole blood in K2EDTA tubes. For TCRbeta analysis, collaborators shipped samples as frozen whole blood, isolated PBMCs, or DNA extracted from either of those sample types. TCRbeta CDR3 regions were amplified from genomic DNA using the immunoSEQ Assay, a bias-controlled multiplex PCR. As for the authors' bioinformatics: Nucleated cell counts per sample were estimated from amplification of reference gene primers within the assay. Sequence reads were collapsed and filtered to measure the absolute abundance of every unique TCRbeta CDR3 rearrangement. For each sample, productive Simpson clonality was calculated as the square root of Simpson's diversity index across productive rearrangements. Imported from immuneACCESS, the table was reduced by TCRdb to in-frame sequences with V and J called. These copies leave out some clones; in studies compared against another copy, an unresolved V gene accounts for under half, and the cause of the remainder is not known. Clone size and V and J calls were adopted from that table, with D and trimming inferred from the DNA. Across this sample there are some 300,000 clones, with 90% seen only once. Over 5.5% of the sample is held by the ten biggest clonotypes.

CDR1 LNHDA and CDR2 SQIVND were looked up in the germline V gene (reference sequence). The V end gives up 5 bases and the J end 7 bases, leaving 6 bases in the junction not matched to a gene. Reading from cysteine to phenylalanine, the CDR3 counts 13 amino acids. The only DNA kept is the CDR3, 39 bases in frame from the first base. Here is what the overall study found, with its caveats: Clinical and demographic metadata were provided uncurated, with the amount varying by source and participant.

The source of this sequence is a woman aged 50 to 60 with COVID-19, enrolled during active disease. The material sequenced was peripheral blood. Recombination joined TRBV19 with TRBJ1-2; 8 bases in between match TRBD1. The DNA sequence is given as TGTGCCAGTAGTTTGCAGGGGGCTCGTGGCTACACCTTC. This codes for CASSLQGARGYTF. The full variable domain, completed from the reference TRBV19 and TRBJ1-2 proteins outside the CDR3, reads DGGITQSPKYLFRKEGQNVTLSCEQNLNHDAMYWYRQDPGQGLRLIYYSQIVNDFQKGDIAEGYSVSREKKESFPLTVTSAQKNPTAFYLCASSLQGARGYTFGSGTRLTVV.